This T cell receptor beta chain is from a study of T-cell memory formation after mild COVID-19. As for the study in general: Largely, TCR clusters stayed within a single donor. Whole-study findings and limits: Researchers found some responding clones in pre-infection memory, a sign that cross-reactive memory joined. Researchers report contracting CD4+ clones mostly in CM and EM, with CD8+ clones in EMRA.

The sample holds a few counts of this clonotype. Its antigen is as yet unknown. TCRdb reanalysed the 5' RACE reads using MiXCR and keeps one entry per CDR3 protein. This table holds more than 300,000 distinct CDR3 sequences, 20% to 25% found once. V was shortened by 0 bases and J by 6 bases, with 16 bases between the two germline ends. This CDR3 has 16 amino acids. CDR1 and CDR2 from the germline V gene are MGHRA and YSYEKL. Sequencing was performed on PBMCs or a T cell subset sorted from them (not recorded which). The receptor was derived from a man between 18 and 35 years old who had mild COVID-19 (a few samples of this study predate the infection). Cell type and time point are not known. V is TRBV4-1 and J is TRBJ2-3, with D unclear. The CDR3 DNA follows: TGCGCCAGCAGCCAAGAGTCCGGGCCTAATGTTGATACGCAGTATTTT. Protein sequence: CASSQESGPNVDTQYF.